This TCR beta chain stems from a study of cytomegalovirus exposure and HLA in healthy donors. Notes on the study in general: An analysis that came later showed most CMV-associated TCR beta chains appearing HLA-restricted.

This clone was counted a single time. What it recognizes is unknown. Primers: 60 Vbeta forward and 13 Jbeta reverse. Repertoires were generated with immunoSEQ multiplex PCR, while TCRdb's copy carries only in-frame clones and drops some. The table includes around 200,000 clones, around 75% detected once. Unmatched junction bases numbered 8, after V lost 7 bases and J lost 5 bases. CDR1 LNHDA and CDR2 SQIVND come from the germline V gene (reference sequence). CDR3 length equals 14 residues. This TCR came from a woman aged 25 to 45 in good health and CMV-seropositive. The sequenced sample was PBMCs. The chain couples TRBV19 to TRBJ2-3, with 8 bases matching TRBD1. In DNA form, the CDR3 reads TGTGCCAGTACCGCAGGGGGCCGCGGAGATACGCAGTATTTT. Translating gives CASTAGGRGDTQYF.